The present T cell receptor (beta chain) was sequenced within a study of beta chain features in type 1 diabetes. Overall study: The samples had roughly 110 million sorted cells examined in all. Broader study findings: There was a moderate but significant shortening of TCRB CDR3s in all four CD4+ subsets of Type 1 diabetes patients.

The CDR3 has 19 amino acids. Germline CDR1 and CDR2: SGHTA and FQGTGA. V lost 1 base, J lost 6 bases, and 16 bases stayed unmatched. The authors sorted CD4+ naive, central memory, regulatory and stem cell-like memory cells via CD45RO/CCR7/CD25/CD127/CD95/CD27. Sorted populations all exceeded 98% purity. Regarding this clone: Its antigen is unknown.

Expressed TCRB transcripts were sequenced, since all the RNA that had been isolated was reverse transcribed. The table came from immunoSEQ multiplex PCR; TCRdb's copy has only in-frame clones and leaves some out. The repertoire holds around 45,000 clones, with around 40% as singletons. V gene TRBV7-3 combines with J gene TRBJ2-1; the match to TRBD2 covers 9 bases. Sequencing was carried out using stem cell memory CD4+ T cells from blood. This receptor was taken from a man aged 30 to 45 with type 1 diabetes. Here the CDR3 reads CASSLMGAYAGGPVNEQFF. In DNA, the CDR3 is TGTGCCAGCAGCTTAATGGGGGCATATGCGGGAGGGCCTGTCAATGAGCAGTTCTTC.